A single sample gave rise to the 26 T cell receptor beta chains below, sequenced in a study of early T cells in non-severe SARS-CoV-2 infection. TCRdb re-analysed the 5' RACE reads in MiXCR, keeping a single row per CDR3 protein. This sample has about 70,000 distinct CDR3 sequences, with 5% found just once. The specimen was whole blood, collected at baseline. The receptor set was obtained from an adult who was a healthcare worker with PCR-confirmed SARS-CoV-2 infection or an uninfected control (not recorded which).

The CDR3: CASSPGGGGAGYGYTF. CDR3 coding DNA: TGTGCCAGCAGCCCAGGTGGAGGGGGCGCGGGCTATGGCTACACCTTC. The chain couples TRBV6-5 to TRBJ1-2; 7 bases line up with TRBD1. Germline V lookup: CDR1 MNHEY, CDR2 SVGAGI. The CDR3 covers 16 residues. J was trimmed by 4 bases and V by 6 bases; bases with no gene match: 14.

This clonotype was seen many times. The V gene is TRBV19, the J gene TRBJ2-7, with D possibly being TRBD1 or TRBD2 (5 bases each). This CDR3 spans 15 amino acids. The germline CDR1 and CDR2 sequences are LNHDA and SQIVND (reference sequence). V shed 7 bases and J shed 0 bases, with 16 bases lying between them. The DNA of the CDR3 is TGTGCCAGTAAAGACGGGACGGGGAGCTCCTACGAGCAGTACTTC. This codes for CASKDGTGSSYEQYF.

This clonotype was found many times. This rearrangement joins TRBV7-6 to TRBJ2-1, with D perhaps being TRBD1 or TRBD2 (5 bases each). V was pared by 4 bases and J by 1 base, with 20 bases between. Germline CDR1 SGHVS, CDR2 FNYEAQ. This CDR3 has 18 amino acids. The CDR3 sequence is CASSSSPAVGPSYNEQFF. In DNA form, the CDR3 reads TGTGCCAGCAGCTCCTCCCCCGCGGTGGGACCATCCTACAATGAGCAGTTCTTC.

This clonotype appeared a few times. The chain has TRBV7-9 and TRBJ1-1, with D possibly being TRBD1 (5 bases). The V gene lost 6 bases and the J gene lost 5 bases, with 16 bases spanning the gap. The CDR3 spans 14 residues. From germline, CDR1 is SEHNR and CDR2 FQNEAQ (reference sequence). CDR3 bases: TGTGCCAGCAGTCCCGCCCAGGGTTGGACTGAAGCTTTCTTT. It encodes CASSPAQGWTEAFF.

This clonotype was counted at least ten times. V and J are TRBV2 and TRBJ2-1, with 9 bases matching TRBD2. The CDR3 sequence is 15 residues long. V was pared by 5 bases and J by 8 bases, with 10 bases of the junction left unmatched. Germline loops: CDR1 SNHLY, CDR2 FYNNEI. CDR3 sequence reads: CASSSSAGGPYEQFF. The DNA of the CDR3 is TGTGCCAGCAGTAGCTCGGCGGGAGGGCCCTATGAGCAGTTCTTC.

This clonotype was detected many times. The chain uses TRBV28 and TRBJ1-1, with D possibly TRBD1 on 6 matching bases. This CDR3 has 16 residues. Looked up from germline, CDR1 is MDHEN and CDR2 is SYDVKM. Trimming took off 10 bases at V and 5 bases at J, with 26 bases between the two ends. CDR3 DNA sequence: TGTGCCACCTCGGCGGGGGGCTGGGTGAGTGGGACTGAAGCTTTCTTT. It encodes CATSAGGWVSGTEAFF. Based on the CDR3 plus reference TRBV28 and TRBJ1-1, the full variable domain is DVKVTQSSRYLVKRTGEKVFLECVQDMDHENMFWYRQDPGLGLRLIYFSYDVKMKEKGDIPEGYSVSREKKERFSLILESASTNQTSMYLCATSAGGWVSGTEAFFGQGTRLTVV.

About this clonotype: The junction departs from germline at one end; a sequencing error may be responsible. The CDR3 is CVSSYTGPDRGNYGYTF. The CDR3 coding sequence is TGTGTCAGCAGTTACACCGGGCCGGACAGGGGGAACTATGGCTACACCTTC. The chain has TRBV6-5 and TRBJ1-2; 10 positions match TRBD1. The CDR3 sequence is 17 residues long. Germline values: CDR1 MNHEY, CDR2 SVGAGI.

This clonotype appeared a few times. The V call is TRBV29-1, the J call TRBJ2-7; D is unclear. The V end was cut by 2 bases, the J end by 0 bases, with 8 bases between. CDR1 is SQVTM and CDR2 is ANQGSEA in the germline V gene. The CDR3 length is 13 residues. The CDR3 loop reads CSVETTDSYEQYF. DNA for the CDR3: TGCAGCGTTGAAACAACTGACTCCTACGAGCAGTACTTC.

This clonotype came up many times. The gene calls are TRBV29-1 and TRBJ1-2; TRBD1 might be the D (6 bases). The germline V gene has CDR1 SQVTM and CDR2 ANQGSEA. The CDR3 is 13 amino acids. V was trimmed by 1 base and J by 8 bases, leaving 14 bases between them. CDR3: CSVEVGGIGGYTF. In DNA, the CDR3 is TGCAGCGTTGAAGTAGGGGGTATTGGCGGCTACACCTTC.

The chain employs TRBV7-8 and TRBJ1-2, with 8 bases lining up with TRBD1. This CDR3 comprises 18 residues. The germline gives CDR1 SGHVS, CDR2 FQNEAQ. V shed 0 bases and J 1 base; nucleotides not matched to a gene: 10. The DNA for the CDR3 is TGTGCCAGCAGCTTAGCCGCTGGGCAGGGGGCTTTTAACTATGGCTACACCTTC. Its protein product is CASSLAAGQGAFNYGYTF. Variable domain in full (rest from reference TRBV7-8 and TRBJ1-2): GAGVSQSPRYKVAKRGQDVALRCDPISGHVSLFWYQQALGQGPEFLTYFQNEAQLDKSGLPSDRFFAERPEGSVSTLKIQRTQQEDSAVYLCASSLAAGQGAFNYGYTFGSGTRLTVV.

This clonotype was counted at least ten times. This rearrangement joins TRBV29-1 to TRBJ2-2, with D possibly matching TRBD1 (6 bases). V lost 7 bases and J lost 0, with 12 bases in between. Looked up from germline, CDR1 is SQVTM and CDR2 is ANQGSEA. This CDR3 is 14 amino acids long. CDR3 sequence: CSGTGYANTGELFF. The CDR3 DNA reads TGCAGCGGAACAGGGTACGCGAACACCGGGGAGCTGTTTTTT.

This clonotype was counted between two and nine times. V usage is TRBV14 and J usage is TRBJ1-1; D unclear. Trimming stripped 1 base from V and 4 bases from J, with 7 bases between. CDR1 is SGHDN, CDR2 FVKESK, per germline. The CDR3 is made up of 13 amino acids. CDR3 in amino acids: CASSQVERTEAFF. The CDR3 region has the DNA TGTGCCAGCAGCCAAGTTGAGCGCACTGAAGCTTTCTTT.

The chain is built from TRBV10-1 and TRBJ2-1; TRBD1 matches 10 bases. The germline gives CDR1 WNHNN, CDR2 SYGVQD (reference sequence). CDR3 length equals 18 residues. Trimming at V came to 2 bases and at J to 10 bases, leaving 17 bases not matched to a gene. The CDR3 reads CASSEPGQGPLVSREQFF. In DNA, the CDR3 is TGCGCCAGCAGTGAGCCGGGACAGGGGCCCCTCGTTTCGCGGGAGCAGTTCTTC.

This clonotype was detected a few times. The chain is built from TRBV4-2 and TRBJ2-1; the match to TRBD2 covers 8 bases. CDR3 size: 15 residues. Germline trimming cut 10 bases from V and 9 bases from J; bases unmatched to any gene: 17. Per germline, CDR1 LGHNA and CDR2 YNFKEQ. The CDR3 DNA reads TGTGCCACCTCATTGGGGAGCGGGAGAGGGGGTGAGCAGTTCTTC. The encoded protein is CATSLGSGRGGEQFF.

This clonotype was counted between two and nine times. J is TRBJ2-7 and V is TRBV3-1; the match to TRBD1 covers 8 bases. The germline V gene encodes CDR1 LGHDT and CDR2 YNNKEL (reference sequence). V lost 7 bases to trimming and J lost 5 bases; unmatched junction nucleotides: 10. This CDR3 spans 14 amino acids. CDR3 residues: CASTFLDRVDEQYF. CDR3 DNA: TGTGCCAGCACCTTTTTGGACAGGGTGGACGAGCAGTACTTC.

This clonotype was picked up many times. The chain carries TRBV20-1 and TRBJ2-2; 7 bases agree with TRBD1. The V gene end was trimmed by 6 bases and the J gene end by 6 bases; junction bases not matched to a gene: 4. The CDR3 extends over 12 amino acids. Germline CDR1 DFQATT, CDR2 SNEGSKA (reference sequence). CDR3 coding DNA: TGCAGTGCCCCCGGACAGGCCGGGGAGCTGTTTTTT. It is translated as CSAPGQAGELFF.

The chain employs TRBV6-2 or TRBV6-3 and TRBJ2-1; D may be TRBD1 (6 bases). Germline assignment: CDR1 MNHEY and CDR2 SVGEGT. The CDR3 contains 19 residues. Trimming removed 5 bases at V and 0 bases at J, with 23 bases between. CDR3 DNA: TGTGCCAGCAGTCCCAGGGTCCTGGGGGCTGCAAGCTCCTACAATGAGCAGTTCTTC. Protein: CASSPRVLGAASSYNEQFF.

This clonotype was counted many times. The chain combines TRBV20-1 with TRBJ2-7; 11 bases align to TRBD1. The CDR3 totals 13 residues. The V gene's germline CDR1 is DFQATT and CDR2 SNEGSKA (reference sequence). CDR3 DNA sequence: TGCAGAGCCTCCGGGACAGGGGGTGACGAGCAGTACTTC. It codes for CRASGTGGDEQYF.

The rearrangement links TRBV7-3 to TRBJ2-5; D might be TRBD2 (6 bases). The CDR3 length is 15 residues. Germline CDR1 is SGHTA and CDR2 is FQGTGA. Trimming took off 3 bases at V and 0 bases at J, with 11 bases between the two ends. CDR3 nucleotides: TGTGCCAGCAGCTTGTGGGACTCGAACCAAGAGACCCAGTACTTC. Residues: CASSLWDSNQETQYF.

This clonotype was counted only a few times. The V and J genes are TRBV5-1 and TRBJ1-4; D call uncertain. In germline, CDR1 is SGHRS, CDR2 YFSETQ. V was clipped by 0 bases and J by 4 bases, with 7 bases between them. CDR3 length: 14 amino acids. In DNA form, the CDR3 reads TGCGCCAGCAGCTTGGACAGCCTTAATGAAAAACTGTTTTTT. Amino acid sequence: CASSLDSLNEKLFF.

This clonotype appeared a few times. V usage is TRBV18 and J usage is TRBJ1-1; D might be TRBD1 (5 bases). This CDR3 comprises 14 residues. Germline loops: CDR1 KGHSH, CDR2 LQKENI. The V end lost 5 bases, the J end lost 2 bases, and 12 bases lay between the germline ends. The chain's CDR3 is CASSYLQGNTEAFF. Here the CDR3 DNA reads TGTGCCAGCTCATATCTGCAGGGCAACACTGAAGCTTTCTTT.

The sample holds many counts of this clonotype. The V and J genes are TRBV7-2 and TRBJ1-6; no clear D. Germline loops: CDR1 SGHTA, CDR2 FQGNSA. CDR3 length: 14 amino acids. The ends were cut back, 3 bases at V and 6 bases at J, with 9 bases in the middle. The CDR3 loop is CASSLGSFNSPLHF. The CDR3 DNA reads as TGTGCCAGCAGCTTGGGCTCTTTTAATTCACCCCTCCACTTT.

This clonotype was counted a few times. This chain connects TRBV6-6 to TRBJ2-1, with D possibly being TRBD1 (5 bases). The V end lost 6 bases, the J end lost 8 bases, and 26 bases lay between the germline ends. CDR3 length: 17 amino acids. From germline, CDR1 is MNHNY and CDR2 SVGAGI (reference sequence). For the CDR3, the DNA is TGTGCCAGCAGCCCCGGGTTGACAGTTAAGTATGAGGATGAGCAGTTCTTC. Translated, it gives CASSPGLTVKYEDEQFF.

This clonotype was seen at least ten times. The chain is built from TRBV12-3 or TRBV12-4 and TRBJ2-1; TRBD2 aligns across 11 bases. V trimming: 5 bases; J trimming: 4 bases; junction bases outside the gene matches: 7. CDR3 length equals 16 residues. CDR3 DNA sequence: TGTGCCAGCAGTCCCCGGACTAGCGGGTCTTACAATGAGCAGTTCTTC. It codes for CASSPRTSGSYNEQFF.

The table lists this clonotype with many counts. This sequence joins TRBV12-3 or TRBV12-4 and TRBJ2-6, with TRBD1 matching over 7 bases. CDR3 length equals 17 residues. Unmatched junction bases numbered 10, after V lost 2 bases and J lost 6 bases. This chain's CDR3 is CASSLRGQTSVANVLTF. The CDR3 nucleotides are TGTGCCAGCAGTTTAAGGGGACAGACATCGGTGGCCAACGTCCTGACTTTC.

This clonotype was picked up many times. V usage is TRBV12-3 or TRBV12-4 and J usage is TRBJ2-5; 12 bases map to TRBD2. The junction had 6 bases not matched to a gene; V was cut back by 3 bases and J by 4 bases. The CDR3 length is 16 residues. CDR3 protein: CASSFLAGGPGETQYF. The CDR3 coding sequence is TGTGCCAGCAGTTTCCTAGCGGGAGGGCCCGGAGAGACCCAGTACTTC.